The 22 T cell receptor beta chains below all came from one sample that was sequenced in a study of beta chain features in type 1 diabetes. The authors reverse transcribed all of the isolated RNA, so sequencing captured expressed TCRB transcripts. Assay used: immunoSEQ multiplex PCR; TCRdb lists only in-frame clones, some missing. Found here are 150,000 or so clones, 11% of them singletons; the top ten hold roughly 2%. The specimen was central memory CD4+ T cells from blood. Receptors were obtained from a man aged 18 to 29 in good health.

This clone was counted between two and nine times. The V call is TRBV18, the J call TRBJ2-6; D unclear. The germline gives CDR1 KGHSH, CDR2 LQKENI. V dropped 3 bases and J dropped 0 bases, with 9 bases sitting between them. The CDR3 is 16 amino acids. The CDR3 protein is CASSPRPYSGANVLTF. Here the CDR3 DNA reads TGTGCCAGCTCACCCAGACCTTACTCTGGGGCCAACGTCCTGACTTTC.

There are a few counts of this clone. J is TRBJ2-5 and V is TRBV5-1; possible D gene TRBD2, 5 bases. Germline CDR1 reads SGHRS; CDR2 reads YFSETQ. CDR3 length: 14 amino acids. Trimming stripped 1 base from V and 2 bases from J, with 9 bases between. The CDR3 here is CASSLHGVQETQYF. CDR3 in DNA: TGCGCCAGCAGCTTGCACGGGGTTCAAGAGACCCAGTACTTC.

The V and J genes are TRBV7-2 and TRBJ1-6; D might be TRBD1 (5 bases). Germline-derived CDR1 and CDR2 are SGHTA and FQGNSA. CDR3 length: 17 residues. Trimming removed 1 base at V and 3 bases at J, with 13 bases between. The CDR3 is CASSLGPGLNYNSPLHF. The CDR3 region has the DNA TGTGCCAGCAGCTTAGGGCCAGGGCTAAACTATAATTCACCCCTCCACTTT.

This sequence joins TRBV28 and TRBJ2-5, with D possibly being TRBD2 (6 bases). The CDR3 has 15 residues. With 5 bases removed from V and 2 bases from J, the gap between germline ends came to 15 bases. CDR1 is MDHEN and CDR2 is SYDVKM in the germline V gene. This CDR3 reads CASSPIAARQETQYF. As DNA, the CDR3 is TGTGCCAGCAGTCCGATAGCGGCAAGACAAGAGACCCAGTACTTC.

Of note for this clone: Its ends do not fully match the called genes, so a read error is possible. This sequence joins TRBV28 and TRBJ1-2; tentatively, D is TRBD1 (6 bases). CDR1 MDHEN and CDR2 SYDVKM come from the germline V gene. This CDR3 spans 12 amino acids. CDR3 sequence reads: CGSGVQGYGYTF. CDR3 in DNA: TGCGGGTCAGGGGTTCAAGGCTATGGCTACACCTTC.

About this clone: This may stem from a read error, because a much larger clone lies one nucleotide away. The chain carries TRBV28 and TRBJ2-2; 9 bases line up with TRBD2. The CDR3 is made up of 16 amino acids. Germline-derived CDR1 and CDR2 are MDHEN and SYDVKM. The junction had 8 bases not matched to a gene; V was cut back by 3 bases and J by 6 bases. The CDR3, as DNA: TGTGCCAGCAGTTTTGTGGTAGCGGGGGCAGCCGGGGAGCTGTTTTTT. Protein sequence: CASSFVVAGAAGELFF.

The chain combines TRBV5-6 with TRBJ2-5; 11 bases line up with TRBD2. Germline V gene data show CDR1 as SGHDT and CDR2 as YYEEEE. The junction had 3 bases not matched to a gene; V was cut back by 1 base and J by 7 bases. The CDR3 runs 14 residues. The chain's CDR3 is CASSLSLAGGTQYF. DNA for the CDR3: TGTGCCAGCAGCTTGAGCCTAGCGGGAGGGACCCAGTACTTC.

This clone was detected a few times. The rearrangement joins TRBV10-3 to TRBJ2-1, with 7 nucleotides matching TRBD1. The V segment lost 4 bases and the J segment 3 bases; nucleotides outside the gene matches: 6. There are 15 residues in the CDR3. In germline, CDR1 is ENHRY, CDR2 SYGVKD. CDR3 sequence (DNA): TGTGCCATCAGTGCTGGGGACAGTTTCTACAATGAGCAGTTCTTC. Translated: CAISAGDSFYNEQFF.

This clone has a handful of counts. The sample holds other DNA sequences that translate to the same CDR3. The chain combines TRBV5-1 with TRBJ2-2, with no clear D. This CDR3 spans 14 amino acids. V was trimmed by 0 bases and J by 1 base, leaving 4 bases between them. Germline V gives CDR1 SGHRS, CDR2 YFSETQ. The CDR3 spells CASSLDGNTGELFF. DNA for the CDR3: TGCGCCAGCAGCTTGGACGGGAACACCGGGGAGCTGTTTTTT.

This clone has a handful of counts. The chain recombines TRBV7-9 with TRBJ2-2; 11 positions match TRBD2. This CDR3 has 16 amino acids. Germline V gene lookup returns CDR1 SEHNR and CDR2 FQNEAQ (reference sequence). Unmatched junction bases numbered 4, after V lost 7 bases and J lost 0 bases. The CDR3 nucleotides are TGTGCCAGCAAGACTAGCGGGAACGCGAACACCGGGGAGCTGTTTTTT. Translation: CASKTSGNANTGELFF.

The chain couples TRBV18 to TRBJ2-5, with 7 nucleotides matching TRBD2. Germline assignment: CDR1 KGHSH and CDR2 LQKENI. The CDR3 loop spans 13 amino acids. V lost 7 bases, J lost 3 bases, and 5 bases stayed unmatched. The chain's CDR3 is CASCGLDKETQYF. The CDR3 coding sequence is TGTGCCAGCTGCGGACTAGATAAAGAGACCCAGTACTTC.

This sequence joins TRBV11-2 and TRBJ2-5; D is tentatively TRBD1 or TRBD2 (5 bases each). The germline gives CDR1 SGHAT, CDR2 FQNNGV. The ends were cut back, 5 bases at V and 4 bases at J, with 17 bases in the middle. The CDR3 is 15 residues long. CDR3 sequence (DNA): TGTGCCAGCAGCCTCATTTTGGGGGTCGGAGAGACCCAGTACTTC. The encoded protein is CASSLILGVGETQYF.

The genes are TRBV29-1 and TRBJ2-7; no definite D call. V shed 4 bases and J shed 3 bases, with 13 bases lying between them. The V gene's germline CDR1 is SQVTM and CDR2 ANQGSEA. The CDR3 has 13 amino acids. The CDR3 DNA sequence: TGCAGCGTTGTATCGGATCCCTACTACGAGCAGTACTTC. It yields the protein CSVVSDPYYEQYF.

This clone came up a few times. The J gene is TRBJ2-3, the V gene TRBV5-6, with D possibly TRBD1 on 5 matching bases. Germline CDR1 SGHDT, CDR2 YYEEEE. Trimming stripped 1 base from V and 7 bases from J, with 16 bases between. This CDR3 is built from 15 residues. Written as DNA, the CDR3 is TGTGCCAGCAGCTTGCGTTTCGCAGGGTCCCATACGCAGTATTTT. It is translated as CASSLRFAGSHTQYF.

This clone was counted only a few times. The gene calls are TRBV2 and TRBJ2-6; D is unclear. CDR3 length equals 15 residues. Trimming stripped 6 bases from V and 0 bases from J, with 9 bases between. Germline V CDR1 and CDR2: SNHLY, FYNNEI. The CDR3 loop reads CASRPDNSGANVLTF. The CDR3 coding sequence is TGTGCCAGCAGGCCTGACAACTCTGGGGCCAACGTCCTGACTTTC.

In its sample, this clone was seen a few times. The V gene is TRBV30, the J gene TRBJ2-1; D unresolved. Germline V gene lookup returns CDR1 GTSNPN and CDR2 SVGIG (reference sequence). The CDR3 length is 13 residues. The V and J ends lost 3 bases and 0 bases respectively, with 6 bases between them. The CDR3, as DNA: TGTGCCTGGAGCAGAAACTCCTACAATGAGCAGTTCTTC. It translates to CAWSRNSYNEQFF.

This clone has only a few counts. V is TRBV27 and J is TRBJ2-5; D possibly uses TRBD1 or TRBD2 (8 bases each). Between the trimmed V and J ends, which lost 5 bases and 5 bases, there was a span of 24 bases. CDR1 is MNHEY, CDR2 SMNVEV, per germline (reference sequence). CDR3 length: 17 amino acids. The chain's CDR3 is CASSVNRGTSPRETQYF. The DNA of the CDR3 is TGTGCCAGCAGTGTAAACAGGGGGACTAGTCCAAGGGAGACCCAGTACTTC.

This clone was picked up a small number of times. V usage is TRBV18 and J usage is TRBJ1-5, with D perhaps matching TRBD1 (5 bases). From germline, CDR1 is KGHSH and CDR2 LQKENI. Trimming stripped 4 bases from V and 5 bases from J, with 15 bases between. The CDR3 is 15 amino acids. The DNA of the CDR3 is TGTGCCAGCTCACAAGCACCCGGGGGGGATCAGCCCCAGCATTTT. It encodes CASSQAPGGDQPQHF.

The chain combines TRBV4-1 with TRBJ1-4, with D possibly TRBD1 on 5 matching bases. Germline CDR1 and CDR2: MGHRA and YSYEKL. The CDR3 totals 16 residues. V dropped 0 bases and J dropped 8 bases, with 16 bases sitting between them. The CDR3 here is CASSQEGERVGEKLFF. For the CDR3, the DNA is TGCGCCAGCAGCCAAGAGGGGGAACGGGTTGGAGAAAAACTGTTTTTT.

The chain is built from TRBV5-1 and TRBJ2-1; 13 bases align to TRBD2. V lost 5 bases to trimming and J lost 6 bases; unmatched junction nucleotides: 8. Germline V CDR1 and CDR2: SGHRS, YFSETQ. The CDR3 consists of 16 residues. Written as DNA, the CDR3 is TGCGCCAGCAGACCGACTAGCGGGAGGCACAGCAATGAGCAGTTCTTC. Translation: CASRPTSGRHSNEQFF. Variable domain in full (rest from reference TRBV5-1 and TRBJ2-1): KAGVTQTPRYLIKTRGQQVTLSCSPISGHRSVSWYQQTPGQGLQFLFEYFSETQRNKGNFPGRFSGRQFSNSRSEMNVSTLELGDSALYLCASRPTSGRHSNEQFFGPGTRLTVL.

This clone was picked up a small number of times. The chain couples TRBV29-1 to TRBJ2-6, with D possibly matching TRBD2 (6 bases). The V end lost 7 bases, the J end lost 13 bases, and 17 bases lay between the germline ends. Germline V gene sequence: CDR1 SQVTM, CDR2 ANQGSEA. The CDR3 extends over 12 amino acids. The CDR3 DNA is TGCAGCGCCGCGCGGGATTCCGGTGTCCTGACTTTC. The encoded protein is CSAARDSGVLTF.

This clone was observed a handful of times. The chain couples TRBV7-3 to TRBJ2-5; TRBD2 agrees at 8 bases. Losses at the gene ends were 6 bases for V and 2 bases for J; bases not matched to a gene: 8. The CDR3 has 15 residues. Germline V gene data show CDR1 as SGHTA and CDR2 as FQGTGA. The CDR3 region has the DNA TGTGCCAGCAGTCCCACTAGCGGTCCACAAGAGACCCAGTACTTC. Its translation is CASSPTSGPQETQYF.